This T cell receptor (beta chain) comes out of a study of cytomegalovirus exposure and HLA in healthy donors. Study-level points and caveats: The HLA-A and HLA-B alleles of most subjects were reportedly predicted accurately from TCR beta sequences.

To note about this clone: The antigen is undetermined.

PCR primers comprised 60 Vbeta and 13 Jbeta primers. Sequencing used immunoSEQ multiplex PCR; TCRdb keeps in-frame clones, though not all of them. The data show some 130,000 clones, 76% seen once. Healthy bone marrow donors made up the donors. The TCR was taken from a female donor in good health and CMV-seropositive. Sequenced sample: PBMCs.

Written as DNA, the CDR3 is TGCAGCGCCACGGACAGGGCTTCCTACGAGCAGTACTTC. Amino acid sequence: CSATDRASYEQYF. The chain combines TRBV29-1 with TRBJ2-7; TRBD1 agrees at 8 bases. V lost 7 bases and J lost 1; bases outside the gene matches: 6. CDR3 size: 13 residues. In germline, CDR1 is SQVTM, CDR2 ANQGSEA.